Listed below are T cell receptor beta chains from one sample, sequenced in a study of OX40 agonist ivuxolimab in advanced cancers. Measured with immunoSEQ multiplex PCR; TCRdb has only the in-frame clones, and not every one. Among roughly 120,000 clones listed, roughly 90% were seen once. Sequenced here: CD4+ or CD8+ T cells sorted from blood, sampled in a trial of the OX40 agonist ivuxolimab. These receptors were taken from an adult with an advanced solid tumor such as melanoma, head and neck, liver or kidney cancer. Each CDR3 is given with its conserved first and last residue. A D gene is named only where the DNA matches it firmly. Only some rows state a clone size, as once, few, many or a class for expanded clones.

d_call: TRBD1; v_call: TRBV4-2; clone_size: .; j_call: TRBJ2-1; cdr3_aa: CASSRGQGFNEQFF; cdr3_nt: TGTGCCAGCAGCCGAGGACAGGGGTTCAATGAGCAGTTCTTC
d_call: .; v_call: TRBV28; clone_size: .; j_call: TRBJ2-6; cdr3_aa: CASSLIGQSSGANVLTF; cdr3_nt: TGTGCCAGCAGTTTAATAGGACAGAGCTCTGGGGCCAACGTCCTGACTTTC
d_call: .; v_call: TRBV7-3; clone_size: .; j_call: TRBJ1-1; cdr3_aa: CASSSGTPGTEAFF; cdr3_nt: TGTGCCAGCAGCTCCGGGACACCAGGAACTGAAGCTTTCTTT
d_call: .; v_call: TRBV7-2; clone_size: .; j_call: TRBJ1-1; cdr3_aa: CASSLGGGGTEAFF; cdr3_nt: TGTGCCAGCAGCTTAGGAGGAGGGGGCACTGAAGCTTTCTTT
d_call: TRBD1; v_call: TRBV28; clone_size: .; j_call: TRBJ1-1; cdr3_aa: CASSLVGQGAWEAFF; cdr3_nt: TGTGCCAGCAGTTTAGTCGGGCAGGGGGCATGGGAAGCTTTCTTT
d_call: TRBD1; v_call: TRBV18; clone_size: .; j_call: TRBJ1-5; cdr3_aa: CASSPTPGQNQPQHF; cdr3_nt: TGTGCCAGCTCACCAACTCCGGGACAGAATCAGCCCCAGCATTTT
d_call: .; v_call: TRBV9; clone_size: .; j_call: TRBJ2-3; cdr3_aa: CASSVEARGTQYF; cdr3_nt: TGTGCCAGCAGCGTAGAGGCGCGGGGTACGCAGTATTTT
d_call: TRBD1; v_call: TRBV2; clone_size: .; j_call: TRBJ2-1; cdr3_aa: CASSMTGNEQFF; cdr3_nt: TGTGCCAGCAGTATGACAGGGAATGAGCAGTTCTTC
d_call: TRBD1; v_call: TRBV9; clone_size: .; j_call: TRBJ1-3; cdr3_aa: CASRYLWTGGNTIYF; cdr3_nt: TGTGCCAGCAGGTACCTCTGGACAGGCGGAAACACCATATATTTT
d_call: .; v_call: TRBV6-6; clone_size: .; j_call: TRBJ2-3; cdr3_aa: CASIGQTQSTDTQYF; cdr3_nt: TGTGCCAGCATAGGACAGACACAAAGCACAGATACGCAGTATTTT
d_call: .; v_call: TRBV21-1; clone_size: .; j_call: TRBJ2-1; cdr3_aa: CASSNLPNNEQFF; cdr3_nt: TGTGCCAGCAGCAATCTTCCAAACAATGAGCAGTTCTTC
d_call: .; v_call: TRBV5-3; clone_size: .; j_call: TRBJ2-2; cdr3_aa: CASTPGHRNTGELFF; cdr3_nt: TGTGCCAGCACCCCCGGCCACAGGAACACCGGGGAGCTGTTTTTT
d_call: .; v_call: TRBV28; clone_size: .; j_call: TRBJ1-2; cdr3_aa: CASKGTPEGHGYTF; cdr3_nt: TGTGCCAGCAAGGGGACTCCGGAAGGCCATGGCTACACCTTC
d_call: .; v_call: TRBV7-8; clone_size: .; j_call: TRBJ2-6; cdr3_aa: CASRTAVGAGANVLTF; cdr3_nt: TGTGCCAGCAGAACCGCGGTGGGGGCTGGGGCCAACGTCCTGACTTTC
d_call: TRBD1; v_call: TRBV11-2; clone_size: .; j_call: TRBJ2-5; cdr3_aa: CASRKTGGETQYF; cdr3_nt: TGTGCCAGCAGAAAGACAGGGGGCGAGACCCAGTACTTC
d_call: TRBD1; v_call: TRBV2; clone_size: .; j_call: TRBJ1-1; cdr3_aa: CASTPDRATEAFF; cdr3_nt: TGTGCCAGCACGCCGGACAGGGCCACTGAAGCTTTCTTT
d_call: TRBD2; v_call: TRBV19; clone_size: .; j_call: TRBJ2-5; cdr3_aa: CASSIGLAGDLGKTQYF; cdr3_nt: TGTGCCAGTAGTATTGGGCTAGCGGGGGACCTCGGAAAGACCCAGTACTTC
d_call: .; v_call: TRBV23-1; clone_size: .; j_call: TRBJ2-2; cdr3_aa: CASMAGSSTGELFF; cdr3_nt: TGCGCCAGCATGGCGGGGTCGAGCACCGGGGAGCTGTTTTTT
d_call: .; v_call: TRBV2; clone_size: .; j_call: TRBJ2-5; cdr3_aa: CASSGLGGRETQYF; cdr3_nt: TGTGCCAGCAGTGGCCTCGGGGGGCGAGAGACCCAGTACTTC
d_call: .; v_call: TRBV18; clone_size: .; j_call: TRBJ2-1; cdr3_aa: CASSPERSDNEQFF; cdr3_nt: TGTGCCAGCTCACCGGAAAGGAGCGACAATGAGCAGTTCTTC
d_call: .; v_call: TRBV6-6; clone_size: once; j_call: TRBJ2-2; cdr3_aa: CASSYGRLVAGELFF; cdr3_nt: TGTGCCAGCAGTTACGGAAGGCTGGTTGCCGGGGAGCTGTTTTTT
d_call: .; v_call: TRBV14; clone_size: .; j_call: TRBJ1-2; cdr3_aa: CASSQDGFYGYTF; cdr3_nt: TGTGCCAGCAGCCAAGACGGGTTCTATGGCTACACCTTC
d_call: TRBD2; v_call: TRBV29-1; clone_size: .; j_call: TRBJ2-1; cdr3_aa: CSVGGASGGNEQFF; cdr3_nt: TGCAGCGTGGGGGGGGCTAGCGGGGGAAATGAGCAGTTCTTC
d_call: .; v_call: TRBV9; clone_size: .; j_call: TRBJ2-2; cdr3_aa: CASSATFGTGELFF; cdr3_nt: TGTGCCAGCAGCGCTACTTTTGGCACCGGGGAGCTGTTTTTT
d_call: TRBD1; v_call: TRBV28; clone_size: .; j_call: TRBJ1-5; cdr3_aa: CASSTAGGADQPQHF; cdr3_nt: TGTGCCAGCAGTACCGCAGGGGGGGCGGATCAGCCCCAGCATTTT
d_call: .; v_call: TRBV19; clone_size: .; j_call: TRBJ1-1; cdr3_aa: CASSISENEAFF; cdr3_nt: TGTGCCAGTAGTATTTCGGAAAATGAAGCTTTCTTT
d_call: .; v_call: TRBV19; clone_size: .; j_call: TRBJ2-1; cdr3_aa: CASSSQGFGEQFF; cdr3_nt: TGTGCCAGTAGCAGTCAGGGATTCGGTGAGCAGTTCTTC
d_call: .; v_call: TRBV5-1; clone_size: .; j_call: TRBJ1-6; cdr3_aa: CASSLRYPNSPLHF; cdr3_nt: TGCGCCAGCAGCTTGAGGTATCCAAATTCACCCCTCCACTTT
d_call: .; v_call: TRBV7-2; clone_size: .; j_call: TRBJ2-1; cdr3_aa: CASSLGGENEQFF; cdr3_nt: TGTGCCAGCAGCCTGGGGGGCGAGAATGAGCAGTTCTTC
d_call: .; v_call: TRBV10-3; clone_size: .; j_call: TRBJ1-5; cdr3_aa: CAIREEASNQPQHF; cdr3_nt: TGTGCCATCAGGGAGGAGGCCTCCAATCAGCCCCAGCATTTT
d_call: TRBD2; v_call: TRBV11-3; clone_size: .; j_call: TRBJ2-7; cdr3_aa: CASSLGGSSYYEQYF; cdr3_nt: TGTGCCAGCAGCTTAGGCGGGAGTAGCTACTACGAGCAGTACTTC
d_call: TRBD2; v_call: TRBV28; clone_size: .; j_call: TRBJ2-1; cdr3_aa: CASSSQTSGYSYNEQFF; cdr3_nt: TGTGCCAGCAGTTCTCAGACTAGCGGGTACTCCTACAATGAGCAGTTCTTC
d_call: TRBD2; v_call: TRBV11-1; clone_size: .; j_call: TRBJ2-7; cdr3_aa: CASSFGLAGSYEQYF; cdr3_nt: TGTGCCAGCAGTTTCGGACTAGCGGGTTCCTACGAGCAGTACTTC
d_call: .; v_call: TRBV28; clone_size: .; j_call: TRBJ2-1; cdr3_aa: CASSSRAAAQFF; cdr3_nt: TGTGCCAGCAGTTCAAGAGCGGCCGCTCAGTTCTTC
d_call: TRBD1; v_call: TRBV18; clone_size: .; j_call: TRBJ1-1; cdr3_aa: CASSPPQGVTEAFF; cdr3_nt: TGTGCCAGCTCACCGCCACAGGGGGTCACTGAAGCTTTCTTT
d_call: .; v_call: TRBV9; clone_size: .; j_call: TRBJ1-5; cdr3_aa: CASSVAGLSNQPQHF; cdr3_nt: TGTGCCAGCAGCGTAGCCGGGCTTAGCAATCAGCCCCAGCATTTT
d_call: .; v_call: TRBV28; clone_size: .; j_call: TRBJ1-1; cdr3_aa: CASSWGFRQGSATEAFF; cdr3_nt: TGTGCCAGCAGTTGGGGGTTCAGGCAGGGGTCCGCCACTGAAGCTTTCTTT
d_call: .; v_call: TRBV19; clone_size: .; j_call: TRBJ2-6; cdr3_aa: CASSIGSSGANVLTF; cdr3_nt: TGTGCCAGTAGTATAGGATCCTCTGGGGCCAACGTCCTGACTTTC
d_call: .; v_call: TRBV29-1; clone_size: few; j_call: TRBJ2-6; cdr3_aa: CSVSQGTPVLTF; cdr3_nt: TGCAGCGTCTCTCAGGGAACACCAGTCCTGACTTTC
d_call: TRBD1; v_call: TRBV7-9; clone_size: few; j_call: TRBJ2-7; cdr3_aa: CASSLDRASYEQYF; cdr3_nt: TGTGCCAGCAGCTTGGACAGGGCCTCTTACGAGCAGTACTTC
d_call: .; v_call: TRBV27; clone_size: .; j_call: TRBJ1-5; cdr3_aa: CASSSEGPRNQPQHF; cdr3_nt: TGTGCCAGCAGTTCGGAAGGGCCTAGGAATCAGCCCCAGCATTTT
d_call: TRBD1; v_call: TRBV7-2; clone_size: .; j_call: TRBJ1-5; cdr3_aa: CASSFDRENQPQHF; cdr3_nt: TGTGCCAGCAGCTTCGACAGGGAAAATCAGCCCCAGCATTTT
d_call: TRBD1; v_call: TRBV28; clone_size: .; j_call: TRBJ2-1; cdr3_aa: CASRDRASYNEQFF; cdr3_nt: TGTGCCAGCAGGGACAGGGCATCCTACAATGAGCAGTTCTTC